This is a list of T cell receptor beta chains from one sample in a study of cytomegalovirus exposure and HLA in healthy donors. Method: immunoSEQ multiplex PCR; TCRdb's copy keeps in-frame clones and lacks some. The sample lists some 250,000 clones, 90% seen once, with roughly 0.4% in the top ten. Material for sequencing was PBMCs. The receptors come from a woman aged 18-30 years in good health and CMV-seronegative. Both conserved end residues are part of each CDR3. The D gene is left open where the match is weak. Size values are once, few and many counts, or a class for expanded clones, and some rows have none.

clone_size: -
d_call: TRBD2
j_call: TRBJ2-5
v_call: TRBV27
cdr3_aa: CASSSIMTSGAQETQYF
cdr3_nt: TGTGCCAGCAGTTCTATCATGACTAGCGGGGCTCAAGAGACCCAGTACTTC

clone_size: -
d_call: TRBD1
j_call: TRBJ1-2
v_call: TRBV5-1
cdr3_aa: CASSWGDRAEGYGYTF
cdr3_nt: TGCGCCAGCAGCTGGGGTGACAGGGCAGAGGGCTATGGCTACACCTTC

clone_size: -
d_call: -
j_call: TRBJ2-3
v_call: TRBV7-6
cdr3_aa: CASSLRRISTDTQYF
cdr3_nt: TGTGCCAGCAGCTTAAGGCGGATTAGCACAGATACGCAGTATTTT

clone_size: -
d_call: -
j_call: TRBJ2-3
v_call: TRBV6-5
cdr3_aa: CASSYRVKTDTQYF
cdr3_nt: TGTGCCAGCAGTTACCGAGTCAAGACAGATACGCAGTATTTT

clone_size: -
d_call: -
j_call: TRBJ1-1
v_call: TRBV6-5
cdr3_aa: CASSYSVADTEAFF
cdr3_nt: TGTGCCAGCAGTTACTCAGTGGCGGACACTGAAGCTTTCTTT

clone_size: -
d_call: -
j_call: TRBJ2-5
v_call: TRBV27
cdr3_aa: CASTKAAGMRETQYF
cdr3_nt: TGTGCCAGCACTAAAGCCGCAGGGATGAGGGAGACCCAGTACTTC

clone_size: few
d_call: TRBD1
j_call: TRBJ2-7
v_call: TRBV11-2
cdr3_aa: CASSLPRTGWEQYF
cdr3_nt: TGTGCCAGCAGCTTACCCCGGACAGGGTGGGAGCAGTACTTC

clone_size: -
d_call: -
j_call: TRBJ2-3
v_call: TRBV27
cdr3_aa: CASSFGRAPNTQYF
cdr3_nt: TGTGCCAGCAGTTTTGGGCGGGCTCCCAATACGCAGTATTTT

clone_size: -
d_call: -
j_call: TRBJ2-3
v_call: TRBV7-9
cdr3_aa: CASSSGLLSTDTQYF
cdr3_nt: TGTGCCAGCAGCTCGGGACTCCTAAGCACAGATACGCAGTATTTT

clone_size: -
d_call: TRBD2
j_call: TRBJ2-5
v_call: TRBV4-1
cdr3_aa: CASSMGLAIETQYF
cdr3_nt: TGCGCCAGCAGCATGGGACTAGCTATCGAGACCCAGTACTTC

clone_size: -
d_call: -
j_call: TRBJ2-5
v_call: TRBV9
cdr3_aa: CASSVGGREETQYF
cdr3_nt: TGTGCCAGCAGCGTAGGTGGCAGGGAAGAGACCCAGTACTTC

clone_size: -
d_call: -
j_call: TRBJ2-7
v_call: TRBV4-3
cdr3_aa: CASSHGSGYYEQYF
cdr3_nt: TGCGCCAGCAGCCACGGTAGCGGCTACTACGAGCAGTACTTC

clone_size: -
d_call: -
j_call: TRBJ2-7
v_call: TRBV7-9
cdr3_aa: CASTVFSVSSYEQYF
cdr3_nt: TGTGCCAGCACCGTTTTCTCGGTCTCTTCCTACGAGCAGTACTTC

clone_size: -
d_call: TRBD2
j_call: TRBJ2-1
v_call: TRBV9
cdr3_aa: CASSAFSGGAYNEQFF
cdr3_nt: TGTGCCAGCAGCGCCTTTAGCGGGGGGGCCTACAATGAGCAGTTCTTC

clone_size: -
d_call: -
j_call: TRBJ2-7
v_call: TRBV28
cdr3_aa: CASSGSYEQYF
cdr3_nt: TGTGCCAGCAGCGGGTCCTACGAGCAGTACTTC

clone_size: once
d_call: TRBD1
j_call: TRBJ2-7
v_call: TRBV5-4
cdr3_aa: CASSLAPGSGTGGFEQYF
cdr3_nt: TGTGCCAGCAGCTTGGCTCCAGGTTCCGGGACAGGGGGCTTCGAGCAGTACTTC

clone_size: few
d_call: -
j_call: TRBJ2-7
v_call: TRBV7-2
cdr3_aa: CASSLAGGPSYEQYF
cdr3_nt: TGTGCCAGCAGCTTAGCGGGGGGGCCCTCCTACGAGCAGTACTTC

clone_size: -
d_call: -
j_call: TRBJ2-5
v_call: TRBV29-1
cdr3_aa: CSVVASTETQYF
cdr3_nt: TGCAGCGTTGTGGCTAGCACGGAGACCCAGTACTTC

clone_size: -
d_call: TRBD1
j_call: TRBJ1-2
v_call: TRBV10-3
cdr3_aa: CAISDRGDYGYTF
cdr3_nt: TGTGCCATCAGCGACAGGGGGGACTATGGCTACACCTTC

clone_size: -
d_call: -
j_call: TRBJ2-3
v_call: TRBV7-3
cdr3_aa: CASSLYIRGADTQYF
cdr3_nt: TGTGCCAGCAGCTTATACATCCGCGGCGCAGATACGCAGTATTTT

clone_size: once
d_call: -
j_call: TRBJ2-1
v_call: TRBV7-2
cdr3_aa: CASSLFHLAEVPSYNEQFF
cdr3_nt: TGTGCCAGCAGCTTATTTCATCTTGCGGAGGTTCCGTCCTACAATGAGCAGTTCTTC

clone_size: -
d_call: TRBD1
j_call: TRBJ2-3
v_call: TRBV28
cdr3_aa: CATGADTQYF
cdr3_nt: TGTGCGACAGGGGCGGATACGCAGTATTTT

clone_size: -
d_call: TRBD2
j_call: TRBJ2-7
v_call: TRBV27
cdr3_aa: CASSPGRGDLYEQYF
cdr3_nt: TGTGCCAGCAGCCCTGGTCGGGGGGACCTCTACGAGCAGTACTTC

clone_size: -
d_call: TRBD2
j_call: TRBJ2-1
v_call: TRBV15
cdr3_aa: CATSRGLAGGPWNEQFF
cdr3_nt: TGTGCCACCAGCAGGGGACTAGCGGGGGGGCCATGGAATGAGCAGTTCTTC

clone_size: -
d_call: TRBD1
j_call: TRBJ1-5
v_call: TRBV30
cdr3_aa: CAWSTGQKNSNQPQHF
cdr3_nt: TGTGCCTGGAGTACGGGACAGAAAAATAGCAATCAGCCCCAGCATTTT

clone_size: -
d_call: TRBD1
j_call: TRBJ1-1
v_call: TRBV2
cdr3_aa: CASRNRGADTEAFF
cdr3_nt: TGTGCCAGCAGGAACAGGGGCGCCGACACTGAAGCTTTCTTT

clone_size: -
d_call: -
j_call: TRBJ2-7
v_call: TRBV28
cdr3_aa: CASSLTGSSYEQYF
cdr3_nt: TGTGCCAGCAGTTTGACGGGTAGCTCCTACGAGCAGTACTTC

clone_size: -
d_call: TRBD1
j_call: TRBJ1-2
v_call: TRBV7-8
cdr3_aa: CASSPGQGSYYGYTF
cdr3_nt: TGTGCCAGCAGCCCCGGACAGGGATCATACTATGGCTACACCTTC

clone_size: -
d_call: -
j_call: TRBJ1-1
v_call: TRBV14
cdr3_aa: CASSQARGEAERTEAFF
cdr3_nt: TGTGCCAGCAGCCAAGCTCGAGGAGAAGCCGAGAGGACTGAAGCTTTCTTT